The rows below give T cell receptor beta chains drawn from one sample of a study of blood T cell repertoires in COVID-19. Libraries were prepared by immunoSEQ multiplex PCR; TCRdb keeps only in-frame clonotypes and omits some of them. Counted here are roughly 130,000 clones, approximately 80% occurring once; the ten biggest clones make up around 1.9%. The specimen was peripheral blood. The origin of the receptors is a man between 65 and 79 years old with acute or convalescent COVID-19. Both conserved end residues are part of each CDR3. Each record gives: V gene, J gene, D gene, clone size, CDR3 DNA, CDR3 protein. A D gene is named only where the DNA matches it firmly. Size is stated for part of the rows, as once, few or many counts, or as a class when the clone is expanded.

V gene: TRBV10-1; J gene: TRBJ1-3; D gene: -; clone size: -; CDR3 DNA: TGCGCCAGCAGTGAAGGGGCAGATGGAAACACCATATATTTT; CDR3 protein: CASSEGADGNTIYF
V gene: TRBV7-2; J gene: TRBJ1-5; D gene: TRBD1; clone size: -; CDR3 DNA: TGTGCCAGCAGTTTCGACAGGGCGGGCAATCAGCCCCAGCATTTT; CDR3 protein: CASSFDRAGNQPQHF
V gene: TRBV6-1; J gene: TRBJ1-6; D gene: -; clone size: -; CDR3 DNA: TGTGCCAGCAGTGAGCAGGGAGGTAATTCACCCCTCCACTTT; CDR3 protein: CASSEQGGNSPLHF
V gene: TRBV7-6; J gene: TRBJ1-3; D gene: TRBD1; clone size: few; CDR3 DNA: TGTGCCAGCAGCCGAGGGGGCCTAAGCTCTGGAAACACCATATATTTT; CDR3 protein: CASSRGGLSSGNTIYF
V gene: TRBV18; J gene: TRBJ1-1; D gene: -; clone size: -; CDR3 DNA: TGTGCCAGCGCACAGCAAAACACTGAAGCTTTCTTT; CDR3 protein: CASAQQNTEAFF
V gene: TRBV19; J gene: TRBJ2-5; D gene: TRBD2; clone size: -; CDR3 DNA: TGTGCCAGTAGGCTCGGGGGGAGGAAAGAGACCCAGTACTTC; CDR3 protein: CASRLGGRKETQYF
V gene: TRBV10-3; J gene: TRBJ2-4; D gene: TRBD2; clone size: -; CDR3 DNA: TGTGCCATCAGTGACAGACCCCTTGAAGGCGGGGGGGCGGGCATTCAGTACTTC; CDR3 protein: CAISDRPLEGGGAGIQYF
V gene: TRBV10-3; J gene: TRBJ1-2; D gene: -; clone size: -; CDR3 DNA: TGTGCCATCAAAGAAAGTGGGGCTTCGGATGGCTACACCTTC; CDR3 protein: CAIKESGASDGYTF
V gene: TRBV27; J gene: TRBJ2-7; D gene: -; clone size: once; CDR3 DNA: TGTGCCAGCAGTTTCGCCCTCTTAGAAAGCGAGCAGTACTTC; CDR3 protein: CASSFALLESEQYF
V gene: TRBV2; J gene: TRBJ1-5; D gene: TRBD1; clone size: few; CDR3 DNA: TGTGCCAGCAGGGAGACAGGGGGCAATCAGCCCCAGCATTTT; CDR3 protein: CASRETGGNQPQHF
V gene: TRBV19; J gene: TRBJ2-1; D gene: TRBD2; clone size: once; CDR3 DNA: TGTGCCAGTAGTATAGGACTAGCCCAGGGAAATGAGCAGTTCTTC; CDR3 protein: CASSIGLAQGNEQFF
V gene: TRBV10-3; J gene: TRBJ1-2; D gene: -; clone size: few; CDR3 DNA: TGTGCCATCAGTGAGTCTGGGCAGATCGGCTACACCTTC; CDR3 protein: CAISESGQIGYTF
V gene: TRBV19; J gene: TRBJ2-7; D gene: TRBD1; clone size: -; CDR3 DNA: TGTGCCAGTAGTATGGTACCGGGACAGGGTCCTTACGAGCAGTACTTC; CDR3 protein: CASSMVPGQGPYEQYF
V gene: TRBV2; J gene: TRBJ1-3; D gene: -; clone size: -; CDR3 DNA: TGTGCCAGCTCCCGCGGGAGCTCTGGAAACACCATATATTTT; CDR3 protein: CASSRGSSGNTIYF
V gene: TRBV4-2; J gene: TRBJ1-3; D gene: -; clone size: -; CDR3 DNA: TGTGCCAGCAGCCAAGACGGCGGGGGAAGACGGACTGGAAACACCATATATTTT; CDR3 protein: CASSQDGGGRRTGNTIYF
V gene: TRBV7-2; J gene: TRBJ2-7; D gene: -; clone size: once; CDR3 DNA: TGTGCCAGCAGCTTATCACGAGGGTGGTCGGGCGAGCAGTACTTC; CDR3 protein: CASSLSRGWSGEQYF
V gene: TRBV5-1; J gene: TRBJ1-3; D gene: -; clone size: -; CDR3 DNA: TGCGCCAGCAGCCCCCAGGGTACTGGAAACACCATATATTTT; CDR3 protein: CASSPQGTGNTIYF
V gene: TRBV18; J gene: TRBJ1-4; D gene: TRBD1; clone size: -; CDR3 DNA: TGTGCCAGCTCACTTGGACAGGGGGAAAAACTGTTTTTT; CDR3 protein: CASSLGQGEKLFF
V gene: TRBV5-1; J gene: TRBJ2-5; D gene: TRBD1; clone size: -; CDR3 DNA: TGCGCCAGCAGCTCAGGGGGTAGAGAGACCCAGTACTTC; CDR3 protein: CASSSGGRETQYF
V gene: TRBV7-8; J gene: TRBJ2-2; D gene: TRBD2; clone size: -; CDR3 DNA: TGTGCCAGCAGCTTAAGGCGGCAAATAGGTCAAGCGGGGGCCGGGGAGCTGTTTTTT; CDR3 protein: CASSLRRQIGQAGAGELFF
V gene: TRBV19; J gene: TRBJ2-4; D gene: TRBD1; clone size: -; CDR3 DNA: TGTGCCAGCACAGGGGGCTCGGCCAAAAACATTCAGTACTTC; CDR3 protein: CASTGGSAKNIQYF
V gene: TRBV6-6; J gene: TRBJ1-5; D gene: -; clone size: -; CDR3 DNA: TGTGCCAGCAGTTACCCAGGACAGTGGGGCAATCAGCCCCAGCATTTT; CDR3 protein: CASSYPGQWGNQPQHF
V gene: TRBV6-2/TRBV6-3; J gene: TRBJ2-7; D gene: -; clone size: few; CDR3 DNA: TGTGCCAGCAGTTCCCCCCCCGCGTACGAGCAGTACTTC; CDR3 protein: CASSSPPAYEQYF
V gene: TRBV5-1; J gene: TRBJ2-5; D gene: -; clone size: -; CDR3 DNA: TGCGCCAGCAGCTTGACGGGGGGCCGGGGCGAGACCCAGTACTTC; CDR3 protein: CASSLTGGRGETQYF
V gene: TRBV5-6; J gene: TRBJ1-2; D gene: -; clone size: -; CDR3 DNA: TGTGCCAGCAGCTTGATCCTGTCCCGGGGCTACACCTTC; CDR3 protein: CASSLILSRGYTF
V gene: TRBV11-1; J gene: TRBJ2-5; D gene: TRBD1; clone size: -; CDR3 DNA: TGTGCCAGCAGCTTAGGGACAGGGGGTATGGAGACCCAGTACTTC; CDR3 protein: CASSLGTGGMETQYF
V gene: TRBV10-3; J gene: TRBJ2-1; D gene: -; clone size: -; CDR3 DNA: TGTGCCATCAGGGGGGGGGCCCTCTCCTACAATGAGCAGTTCTTC; CDR3 protein: CAIRGGALSYNEQFF
V gene: TRBV6-1; J gene: TRBJ1-2; D gene: TRBD1; clone size: -; CDR3 DNA: TGTGCCAGCAGTAAAGCAGGGGGCTGGTTCTATGGCTACACCTTC; CDR3 protein: CASSKAGGWFYGYTF
V gene: TRBV7-9; J gene: TRBJ2-7; D gene: TRBD1; clone size: -; CDR3 DNA: TGTGCCAGCAGCCCAGGACAGGGGTGGACCTACGAGCAGTACTTC; CDR3 protein: CASSPGQGWTYEQYF
V gene: TRBV15; J gene: TRBJ2-7; D gene: -; clone size: -; CDR3 DNA: TGTGCCACCAGCAGAGATCTTTTGCGTGACAGGTACGAGCAGTACTTC; CDR3 protein: CATSRDLLRDRYEQYF
V gene: TRBV19; J gene: TRBJ1-5; D gene: TRBD1; clone size: -; CDR3 DNA: TGTGCCAGTAGTGACACAGGGGGCGGCAATCAGCCCCAGCATTTT; CDR3 protein: CASSDTGGGNQPQHF
V gene: TRBV19; J gene: TRBJ2-6; D gene: -; clone size: -; CDR3 DNA: TGTGCCAGTAGTATAAATACAGGGTCCGGGGCCAACGTCCTGACTTTC; CDR3 protein: CASSINTGSGANVLTF
V gene: TRBV7-9; J gene: TRBJ2-2; D gene: TRBD1; clone size: -; CDR3 DNA: TGTGCCAGCAGCCTCAACAGGGGGAGCACCGGGGAGCTGTTTTTT; CDR3 protein: CASSLNRGSTGELFF
V gene: TRBV6-5; J gene: TRBJ1-1; D gene: -; clone size: -; CDR3 DNA: TGTGCCAGCGGTCCCTCGACAACAGGGACGGCTTTCTTT; CDR3 protein: CASGPSTTGTAFF
V gene: TRBV7-2; J gene: TRBJ1-1; D gene: TRBD1; clone size: -; CDR3 DNA: TGTGCCAGCAGCCTGGGGACAGGGAAAGCTTTCTTT; CDR3 protein: CASSLGTGKAFF
V gene: TRBV19; J gene: TRBJ2-2; D gene: TRBD2; clone size: -; CDR3 DNA: TGTGCCAGTAGATTAGCGGGGACCGGGGAGCTGTTTTTT; CDR3 protein: CASRLAGTGELFF
V gene: TRBV6-5; J gene: TRBJ1-3; D gene: -; clone size: -; CDR3 DNA: TGTGCCAGCAGCAGGGACTGGGTATATGGAAACACCATATATTTT; CDR3 protein: CASSRDWVYGNTIYF
V gene: TRBV11-3; J gene: TRBJ1-4; D gene: TRBD1; clone size: -; CDR3 DNA: TGTGCCAGCAGCCCTCCGGGACAGGGCAAATCTAATGAAAAACTGTTTTTT; CDR3 protein: CASSPPGQGKSNEKLFF
V gene: TRBV3-1/TRBV3-2; J gene: TRBJ2-7; D gene: -; clone size: -; CDR3 DNA: TGTGCCAGCAGCCAAGCCCATTCCGAGCAGTACTTC; CDR3 protein: CASSQAHSEQYF
V gene: TRBV11-2; J gene: TRBJ1-1; D gene: -; clone size: -; CDR3 DNA: TGTGCCAGCAGCAACAGGGCGGGCACTGAAGCTTTCTTT; CDR3 protein: CASSNRAGTEAFF
V gene: TRBV18; J gene: TRBJ2-2; D gene: TRBD1; clone size: -; CDR3 DNA: TGTGCCAGCTCAAATACAGGGGACACCGGGGAGCTGTTTTTT; CDR3 protein: CASSNTGDTGELFF
V gene: TRBV9; J gene: TRBJ1-3; D gene: -; clone size: -; CDR3 DNA: TGTGCCAGCAGCACTACCGGGGCTGGAAACACCATATATTTT; CDR3 protein: CASSTTGAGNTIYF
V gene: TRBV10-1; J gene: TRBJ1-2; D gene: TRBD1; clone size: -; CDR3 DNA: TGCGCCAGCAGCCCTGGACAGGGAGTCGATGGCTACACCTTC; CDR3 protein: CASSPGQGVDGYTF
V gene: TRBV6-4; J gene: TRBJ2-1; D gene: TRBD1; clone size: -; CDR3 DNA: TGTGCCAGCAGTGTAGAGACAGGGAATGAGCAGTTCTTC; CDR3 protein: CASSVETGNEQFF
V gene: TRBV5-4; J gene: TRBJ2-5; D gene: TRBD1; clone size: -; CDR3 DNA: TGTGCCAGCAGCTTCACCGGGACAGACGAGACCCAGTACTTC; CDR3 protein: CASSFTGTDETQYF
V gene: TRBV7-9; J gene: TRBJ2-1; D gene: TRBD1; clone size: -; CDR3 DNA: TGTGCCAGCAGCTCAGAAGAGAAGACAGGGAATTATGAGCAGTTCTTC; CDR3 protein: CASSSEEKTGNYEQFF
V gene: TRBV2; J gene: TRBJ1-4; D gene: -; clone size: once; CDR3 DNA: TGTGCCAGCAGTGATCGGGTAACTAATGAAAAACTGTTTTTT; CDR3 protein: CASSDRVTNEKLFF
V gene: TRBV18; J gene: TRBJ2-1; D gene: TRBD1; clone size: once; CDR3 DNA: TGTGCCAGCTCACCACCAAACAGGGGGCAACGCAATGAGCAGTTCTTC; CDR3 protein: CASSPPNRGQRNEQFF
V gene: TRBV5-4; J gene: TRBJ2-7; D gene: -; clone size: once; CDR3 DNA: TGTGCCAGCAGCTTGAGGCAGGGGTCCATATACGAGCAGTACTTC; CDR3 protein: CASSLRQGSIYEQYF
V gene: TRBV9; J gene: TRBJ1-4; D gene: -; clone size: -; CDR3 DNA: TGTGCCAGCAGCGCATCCGCGTGGACTAATGAAAAACTGTTTTTT; CDR3 protein: CASSASAWTNEKLFF